Below, 27 T cell receptor beta chains from the same sample are listed, as sequenced in a study of blood T cell repertoires in COVID-19. Here immunoSEQ multiplex PCR was the method, and the copy in TCRdb shows in-frame clones only, minus some. This table holds 200,000 to 250,000 clones, 84% found once. Sequencing was done on a sample of peripheral blood. These receptors were taken from a woman between 40 and 50 years old who had recovered from COVID-19.

The V gene is TRBV20-1, the J gene TRBJ1-2; a possible D gene is TRBD1 (5 bases). The germline V and J ends were trimmed by 0 bases and 9 bases, with 8 bases remaining between them. CDR1 is DFQATT, CDR2 SNEGSKA, per germline (reference sequence). The CDR3 has 11 amino acids. CDR3 DNA sequence: TGCAGTGCTAGAGATAAGGGGAGCTACACCTTC. Its protein is CSARDKGSYTF.

The chain uses TRBV19 and TRBJ1-1; D ambiguous. CDR1 and CDR2 from the germline V gene are LNHDA and SQIVND (reference sequence). Trimming took off 6 bases at V and 0 bases at J, with 14 bases between the two ends. The CDR3 runs to 15 residues. The CDR3 sequence: CASSSITSMNTEAFF. CDR3 sequence (DNA): TGTGCCAGTAGCTCAATAACCTCTATGAACACTGAAGCTTTCTTT. Looking up the rest from reference TRBV19 and TRBJ1-1 gives the full variable domain: DGGITQSPKYLFRKEGQNVTLSCEQNLNHDAMYWYRQDPGQGLRLIYYSQIVNDFQKGDIAEGYSVSREKKESFPLTVTSAQKNPTAFYLCASSSITSMNTEAFFGQGTRLTVV.

The chain uses TRBV19 and TRBJ1-2; D ambiguous. Trimming cost V 0 bases and J 6 bases, with 8 bases left between them. CDR1 LNHDA and CDR2 SQIVND come from the germline V gene (reference sequence). CDR3 length: 13 residues. The DNA for the CDR3 is TGTGCCAGTAGTATAGATCGGTCCAATGGCTACACCTTC. This encodes CASSIDRSNGYTF.

The gene calls are TRBV6-2 or TRBV6-3 and TRBJ1-3; D is uncertain. Trimming stripped 5 bases from V and 8 bases from J, with 13 bases between. The CDR3 is 13 residues long. The germline V gene has CDR1 MNHEY and CDR2 SVGEGT. Here the CDR3 DNA reads TGTGCCAGCAGTACCGGGAGCCCGGACACCATATATTTT. As protein: CASSTGSPDTIYF.

The rearrangement uses TRBV18 and TRBJ1-1; possible D gene TRBD1, 5 bases. The germline CDR1 and CDR2 sequences are KGHSH and LQKENI. Trimming shortened V by 0 bases and J by 1 base, and 12 bases separated the two germline ends. This CDR3 contains 16 residues. The CDR3 loop is CASSPPGGVANTEAFF. The CDR3 DNA follows: TGTGCCAGCTCACCACCGGGGGGAGTGGCGAACACTGAAGCTTTCTTT. The full variable domain, its missing parts supplied by reference TRBV18 and TRBJ1-1, is NAGVMQNPRHLVRRRGQEARLRCSPMKGHSHVYWYRQLPEEGLKFMVYLQKENIIDESGMPKERFSAEFPKEGPSILRIQQVVRGDSAAYFCASSPPGGVANTEAFFGQGTRLTVV.

J is TRBJ2-7 and V is TRBV10-3, with 10 bases that match TRBD1. Losses at the gene ends were 5 bases for V and 3 bases for J; bases not matched to a gene: 7. The CDR3 has 15 residues. Germline CDR1 reads ENHRY; CDR2 reads SYGVKD. The CDR3 region is CAISSGTGVYYEQYF. The CDR3 region has the DNA TGTGCCATCAGTTCCGGGACAGGGGTCTACTACGAGCAGTACTTC.

The J gene is TRBJ2-1, the V gene TRBV18, with 10 bases aligning to TRBD2. The V and J ends lost 2 bases and 3 bases, in that order; junction bases with no gene match: 1. This CDR3 spans 15 amino acids. CDR1 is KGHSH, CDR2 LQKENI, per germline. The CDR3 coding sequence is TGTGCCAGCTCACCAACTAGCGGGGACTACAATGAGCAGTTCTTC. It yields the protein CASSPTSGDYNEQFF.

V gene TRBV7-9 combines with J gene TRBJ1-1; the match to TRBD1 covers 7 bases. CDR3 length: 14 residues. Trimming took 5 bases from V and 2 from J; bases not matched to a gene: 5. In germline, CDR1 is SEHNR, CDR2 FQNEAQ (reference sequence). CDR3 loop: CASSVGQTNTEAFF. In DNA, the CDR3 is TGTGCCAGCAGCGTGGGACAGACAAACACTGAAGCTTTCTTT.

This clone was counted once. The rearrangement joins TRBV20-1 to TRBJ1-4; 7 nucleotides agree with TRBD1. This CDR3 region has 11 residues. J lost 8 bases, V lost 6 bases, and 3 bases had no gene match. Germline values: CDR1 DFQATT, CDR2 SNEGSKA (reference sequence). Here the CDR3 DNA reads TGCAGTGCCGGGACAGACGAAAAACTGTTTTTT. Its translation is CSAGTDEKLFF.

The DNA of the CDR3 is TGTGCCAGCAGTCCACCGGGACTAGCCGCAGATACGCAGTATTTT. Its translation is CASSPPGLAADTQYF. This chain joins TRBV6-2 or TRBV6-3 and TRBJ2-3; 9 nucleotides match TRBD2. The CDR3 has 15 residues. The germline gives CDR1 MNHEY, CDR2 SVGEGT. Unmatched junction bases numbered 7, after V lost 5 bases and J lost 4 bases.

This clone was seen more than once but under ten times. The J gene is TRBJ2-7, the V gene TRBV7-9, with D possibly matching TRBD2 (7 bases). Germline V gives CDR1 SEHNR, CDR2 FQNEAQ (reference sequence). Trimming pared 3 bases from V and 9 bases from J, leaving 15 bases between. CDR3 length: 13 amino acids. The CDR3 DNA reads TGTGCCAGCAGCTTCCCAGGGGAGGGGATGCAGTACTTC. This encodes CASSFPGEGMQYF.

The rearrangement joins TRBV10-3 to TRBJ2-5, with TRBD1 matching over 9 bases. After removal of 10 bases from V and 5 bases from J, the junction contained 8 bases not matched to a gene. Germline V gene sequence: CDR1 ENHRY, CDR2 SYGVKD. The CDR3 length is 13 residues. The CDR3 DNA reads as TGTGCCAGCGCGACAGGGGGTAGTGAGACCCAGTACTTC. Residues: CASATGGSETQYF.

The chain links TRBV5-1 to TRBJ1-6; a weak D match, TRBD1 (6 bases). The CDR3 consists of 16 residues. Trimming stripped 1 base from V and 10 bases from J, with 18 bases between. In germline, CDR1 is SGHRS, CDR2 YFSETQ. Here the CDR3 reads CASSLSGVGGYSPLHF. The CDR3 DNA is TGCGCCAGCAGCTTGTCAGGGGTCGGTGGTTACTCACCCCTCCACTTT.

In its sample, this clone was seen a few times. The chain employs TRBV7-2 and TRBJ2-6; D unresolved. The CDR3 has 17 amino acids. CDR1 SGHTA and CDR2 FQGNSA come from the germline V gene. The V and J ends lost 2 bases and 0 bases respectively, with 11 bases between them. In DNA, the CDR3 is TGTGCCAGCAGCTTATACCCTCCGGGCTCTGGGGCCAACGTCCTGACTTTC. Encoded protein: CASSLYPPGSGANVLTF.

V gene TRBV18 combines with J gene TRBJ1-2; D not resolved. The CDR3 is made up of 14 amino acids. The V and J ends lost 4 bases and 4 bases respectively, with 13 bases between them. Per germline, CDR1 KGHSH and CDR2 LQKENI. The CDR3 DNA is TGTGCCAGCTCACTCGGGGTTCGGGCCTATGGCTACACCTTC. This gives the protein CASSLGVRAYGYTF. The variable domain in full, with the rest retrieved from reference TRBV18 and TRBJ1-2, is NAGVMQNPRHLVRRRGQEARLRCSPMKGHSHVYWYRQLPEEGLKFMVYLQKENIIDESGMPKERFSAEFPKEGPSILRIQQVVRGDSAAYFCASSLGVRAYGYTFGSGTRLTVV.

The chain links TRBV10-3 to TRBJ1-3; tentative D call: TRBD1 (5 bases). The CDR3 has 13 residues. Germline assignment: CDR1 ENHRY and CDR2 SYGVKD. Trimming removed 6 bases at V and 8 bases at J, with 14 bases between. The chain's CDR3 is CAIRGAEGDTIYF. CDR3 nucleotides: TGTGCCATCAGAGGGGCAGAAGGGGACACCATATATTTT.

The V gene is TRBV29-1, the J gene TRBJ2-5; 9 bases match TRBD1. CDR1 and CDR2 from the germline V gene are SQVTM and ANQGSEA. The CDR3 loop spans 14 amino acids. The J segment lost 4 bases and the V segment lost 7 bases, leaving 10 bases of the junction unmatched. The CDR3 region is CSAGQGLFGETQYF. DNA of the CDR3: TGCAGCGCCGGACAGGGGCTATTCGGAGAGACCCAGTACTTC.

V is TRBV7-2 and J is TRBJ2-1; 8 positions agree with TRBD1. Germline V gene lookup returns CDR1 SGHTA and CDR2 FQGNSA. The trim removed 5 bases at V and 5 bases at J, leaving 5 bases unmatched. The CDR3 totals 14 residues. The CDR3 sequence: CASSPWTGNNEQFF. Written as DNA, the CDR3 is TGTGCCAGCAGCCCATGGACAGGGAACAATGAGCAGTTCTTC. The variable domain in full, with the rest retrieved from reference TRBV7-2 and TRBJ2-1, is GAGVSQSPSNKVTEKGKDVELRCDPISGHTALYWYRQSLGQGLEFLIYFQGNSAPDKSGLPSDRFSAERTGGSVSTLTIQRTQQEDSAVYLCASSPWTGNNEQFFGPGTRLTVL.

The genes are TRBV30 and TRBJ1-1; possibly TRBD1 for D (6 bases). V shed 2 bases and J shed 1 base, with 17 bases lying between them. This CDR3 spans 16 amino acids. CDR1 is GTSNPN, CDR2 SVGIG, per germline (reference sequence). CDR3 protein: CAWSPPRTAKNTEAFF. CDR3 DNA: TGTGCCTGGAGTCCCCCCCGGACAGCTAAGAACACTGAAGCTTTCTTT.

The DNA of the CDR3 is TGTGCCAGCAGTGCCGCGAACACCGGGGAGCTGTTTTTT. Residues: CASSAANTGELFF. This chain links TRBV25-1 with TRBJ2-2; the D is unclear. Trimming stripped 4 bases from V and 0 bases from J, with 3 bases between. Germline V gene data show CDR1 as MGHDK and CDR2 as SYGVNS. CDR3 length: 13 residues.

The CDR3 nucleotides are TGTGCCAGCTCAGAGTCTTCTGGGGCCAACGTCCTGACTTTC. This encodes CASSESSGANVLTF. V gene TRBV18 combines with J gene TRBJ2-6, with D unclear. The V and J ends lost 5 bases and 1 base respectively, with 6 bases between them. The CDR3 runs 14 residues. Germline loops: CDR1 KGHSH, CDR2 LQKENI.

V gene TRBV2 combines with J gene TRBJ1-1; the D gene is possibly TRBD1 (5 bases). From germline, CDR1 is SNHLY and CDR2 FYNNEI. Deletions cut 0 bases from V and 5 bases from J, with 16 bases between. This CDR3 has 16 amino acids. The CDR3 DNA reads as TGTGCCAGCAGTGAAGCGGAGGGGCCAGGGAGGACTGAAGCTTTCTTT. It encodes CASSEAEGPGRTEAFF.

There are a few counts of this clone. The chain combines TRBV30 with TRBJ1-2; no clear D. V shed 5 bases and J shed 0 bases, with 22 bases lying between them. This CDR3 spans 17 amino acids. Germline loops: CDR1 GTSNPN, CDR2 SVGIG (reference sequence). The CDR3 spells CAWLRSPVSTANYGYTF. Here the CDR3 DNA reads TGTGCCTGGCTACGGTCCCCCGTGTCTACGGCTAACTATGGCTACACCTTC.

This clone was picked up a small number of times. The chain carries TRBV7-9 and TRBJ2-7, with D possibly matching TRBD2 (6 bases). The germline gives CDR1 SEHNR, CDR2 FQNEAQ (reference sequence). Trimming took 6 bases from V and 4 from J, leaving 16 bases between them. This CDR3 has 14 residues. The CDR3 bases are TGTGCCAGCAGACCGCGGGACGGGATATACGAGCAGTACTTC. Encoded protein: CASRPRDGIYEQYF.

The V call is TRBV6-5, the J call TRBJ1-2, with D unclear. The germline CDR1 and CDR2 sequences are MNHEY and SVGAGI. This CDR3 spans 13 amino acids. V shed 11 bases and J shed 8 bases, with 21 bases lying between them. The CDR3 spells CASRDQPEGGYTF. The CDR3, as DNA: TGTGCCTCGCGGGATCAGCCCGAGGGAGGCTACACCTTC.

The chain is built from TRBV9 and TRBJ2-1; the match to TRBD2 covers 7 bases. Germline CDR1 is SGDLS and CDR2 is YYNGEE. The CDR3 covers 16 residues. The V gene end was trimmed by 0 bases and the J gene end by 5 bases; junction bases not matched to a gene: 8. The CDR3 loop is CASSVDGGRANNEQFF. The CDR3 bases are TGTGCCAGCAGCGTAGATGGCGGGAGAGCTAACAATGAGCAGTTCTTC.

A remark on this clone: Other nucleotide sequences from this sample produce the same CDR3. This sequence joins TRBV6-2 or TRBV6-3 and TRBJ1-2; 7 nucleotides agree with TRBD1. CDR3 length: 13 amino acids. Germline lookup yields CDR1 MNHEY and CDR2 SVGEGT. The ends lost 3 bases at V and 3 bases at J; junction bases unmatched: 1. CDR3 in amino acids: CASSYTGDYGYTF. The CDR3 DNA sequence: TGTGCCAGCAGTTATACAGGGGACTATGGCTACACCTTC.